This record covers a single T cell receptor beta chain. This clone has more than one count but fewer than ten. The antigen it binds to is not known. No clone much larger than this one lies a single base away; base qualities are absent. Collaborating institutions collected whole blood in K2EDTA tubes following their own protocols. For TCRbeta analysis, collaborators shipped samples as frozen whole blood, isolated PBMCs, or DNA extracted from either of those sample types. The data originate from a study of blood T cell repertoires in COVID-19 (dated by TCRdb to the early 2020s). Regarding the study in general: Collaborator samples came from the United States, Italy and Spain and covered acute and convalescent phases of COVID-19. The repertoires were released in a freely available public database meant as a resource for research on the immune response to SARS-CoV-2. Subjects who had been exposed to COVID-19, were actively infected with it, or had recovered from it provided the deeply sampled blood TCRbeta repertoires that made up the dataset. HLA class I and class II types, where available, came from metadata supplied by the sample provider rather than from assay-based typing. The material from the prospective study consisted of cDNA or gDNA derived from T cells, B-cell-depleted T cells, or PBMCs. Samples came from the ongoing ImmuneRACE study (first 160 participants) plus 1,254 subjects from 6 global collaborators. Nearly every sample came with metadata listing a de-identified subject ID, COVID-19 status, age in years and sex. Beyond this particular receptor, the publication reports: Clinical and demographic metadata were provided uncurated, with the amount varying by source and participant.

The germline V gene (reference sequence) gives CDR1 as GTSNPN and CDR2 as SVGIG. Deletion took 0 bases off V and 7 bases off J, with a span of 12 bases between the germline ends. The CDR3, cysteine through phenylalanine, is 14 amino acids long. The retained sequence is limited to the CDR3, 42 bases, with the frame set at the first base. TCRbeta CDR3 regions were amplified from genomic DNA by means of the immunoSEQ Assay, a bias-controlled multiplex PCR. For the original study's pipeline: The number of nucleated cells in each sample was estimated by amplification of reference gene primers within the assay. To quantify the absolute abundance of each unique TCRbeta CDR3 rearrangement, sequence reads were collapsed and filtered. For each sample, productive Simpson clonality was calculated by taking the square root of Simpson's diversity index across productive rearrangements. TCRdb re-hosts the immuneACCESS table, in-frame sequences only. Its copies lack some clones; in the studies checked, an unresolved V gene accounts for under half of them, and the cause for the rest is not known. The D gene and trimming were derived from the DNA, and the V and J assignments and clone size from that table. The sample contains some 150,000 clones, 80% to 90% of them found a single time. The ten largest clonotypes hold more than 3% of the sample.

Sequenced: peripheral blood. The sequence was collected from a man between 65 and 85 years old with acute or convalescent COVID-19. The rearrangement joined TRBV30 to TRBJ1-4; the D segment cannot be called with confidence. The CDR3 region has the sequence CAWSVGSSGEKLFF. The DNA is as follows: TGTGCCTGGAGTGTCGGCAGCAGCGGTGAAAAACTGTTTTTT.